This T cell receptor (beta chain) is from a study of blood T cell repertoires in COVID-19. Only in-frame clones appear in the TCRdb table, and some are missing; sequencing was by immunoSEQ multiplex PCR. The sample contains 200,000 to 250,000 clones, 86% of which appear only once. The V and J ends lost 1 base and 5 bases, in that order; junction bases with no gene match: 2. This CDR3 has 14 residues. CDR1 is LGHNT and CDR2 is FRNRAP in the germline V gene. Participants, roughly 18 to 89 years old, spanned approximately 25 US areas. The genes are TRBV12-5 and TRBJ2-1, with 7 positions matching TRBD1. The sample was PBMCs or T cells enriched from blood (not recorded which). The receptor's source is a woman in her thirties or forties with acute COVID-19. The CDR3, as DNA: TGTGCTAGTGGTTTGGGGGGACAGCACAATGAGCAGTTCTTC. Amino acid sequence: CASGLGGQHNEQFF.